This T cell receptor beta chain was identified in a study of T cell repertoires in cytomegalovirus infection. This clonotype was picked up a small number of times. Its antigen is undetermined. TCRdb ran MiXCR on the reads and lists one entry per CDR3 protein. The data hold about 770,000 distinct CDR3 sequences, with almost 30% observed a single time. The CDR3 runs to 15 residues. Losses at the gene ends were 4 bases for V and 3 bases for J; bases not matched to a gene: 5. Germline lookup yields CDR1 SGHDN and CDR2 FVKESK. This chain links TRBV14 with TRBJ1-1, with 10 bases that match TRBD1. This TCR was recovered from a human donor in good health (CMV status not recorded). Some clones in this sample may be carry-over from other donors' samples. The source material was cultured CD8+ T cells from PBMCs, sampled from culture after CMV antigen stimulation. Here the CDR3 DNA reads TGTGCCAGCAGCCGGGACAGGGGATTGGACACTGAAGCTTTCTTT. This translates into CASSRDRGLDTEAFF.